This T cell receptor beta chain was sequenced for a study of blood T cells in healthy people across ages. Study-wide results and limits: Higher naive T cell percentage went strongly together with higher TCR beta diversity.

On this clonotype itself: Its antigen is currently unknown.

CDR3 length equals 13 residues. The germline V gene encodes CDR1 GTSNPN and CDR2 SVGIG (reference sequence). V lost 0 bases to trimming and J lost 1 base, with 6 bases between them. Next came a second PCR, run for about 7 to 12 cycles, which used a sample-barcoded 5' primer along with a J-beta primer mix. A template-switch adaptor with 12 random nucleotides tagged each cDNA molecule. TCRdb processed the 5' RACE reads anew with MiXCR; each CDR3 protein has one entry. Of 580,000 or so distinct CDR3 sequences in the sample, around 50% were seen once. The gene calls are TRBV30 and TRBJ1-2; D remains ambiguous. Sequencing input: blood. The source of this sequence is a man at least 80 years old in good health. CDR3 loop: CAWSVRNNYGYTF. Written as DNA, the CDR3 is TGTGCCTGGAGTGTACGTAATAACTATGGCTACACCTTC. The whole variable domain, filled in from reference TRBV30 and TRBJ1-2, reads SQTIHQWPATLVQPVGSPLSLECTVEGTSNPNLYWYRQAAGRGLQLLFYSVGIGQISSEVPQNLSASRPQDRQFILSSKKLLLSDSGFYLCAWSVRNNYGYTFGSGTRLTVV.